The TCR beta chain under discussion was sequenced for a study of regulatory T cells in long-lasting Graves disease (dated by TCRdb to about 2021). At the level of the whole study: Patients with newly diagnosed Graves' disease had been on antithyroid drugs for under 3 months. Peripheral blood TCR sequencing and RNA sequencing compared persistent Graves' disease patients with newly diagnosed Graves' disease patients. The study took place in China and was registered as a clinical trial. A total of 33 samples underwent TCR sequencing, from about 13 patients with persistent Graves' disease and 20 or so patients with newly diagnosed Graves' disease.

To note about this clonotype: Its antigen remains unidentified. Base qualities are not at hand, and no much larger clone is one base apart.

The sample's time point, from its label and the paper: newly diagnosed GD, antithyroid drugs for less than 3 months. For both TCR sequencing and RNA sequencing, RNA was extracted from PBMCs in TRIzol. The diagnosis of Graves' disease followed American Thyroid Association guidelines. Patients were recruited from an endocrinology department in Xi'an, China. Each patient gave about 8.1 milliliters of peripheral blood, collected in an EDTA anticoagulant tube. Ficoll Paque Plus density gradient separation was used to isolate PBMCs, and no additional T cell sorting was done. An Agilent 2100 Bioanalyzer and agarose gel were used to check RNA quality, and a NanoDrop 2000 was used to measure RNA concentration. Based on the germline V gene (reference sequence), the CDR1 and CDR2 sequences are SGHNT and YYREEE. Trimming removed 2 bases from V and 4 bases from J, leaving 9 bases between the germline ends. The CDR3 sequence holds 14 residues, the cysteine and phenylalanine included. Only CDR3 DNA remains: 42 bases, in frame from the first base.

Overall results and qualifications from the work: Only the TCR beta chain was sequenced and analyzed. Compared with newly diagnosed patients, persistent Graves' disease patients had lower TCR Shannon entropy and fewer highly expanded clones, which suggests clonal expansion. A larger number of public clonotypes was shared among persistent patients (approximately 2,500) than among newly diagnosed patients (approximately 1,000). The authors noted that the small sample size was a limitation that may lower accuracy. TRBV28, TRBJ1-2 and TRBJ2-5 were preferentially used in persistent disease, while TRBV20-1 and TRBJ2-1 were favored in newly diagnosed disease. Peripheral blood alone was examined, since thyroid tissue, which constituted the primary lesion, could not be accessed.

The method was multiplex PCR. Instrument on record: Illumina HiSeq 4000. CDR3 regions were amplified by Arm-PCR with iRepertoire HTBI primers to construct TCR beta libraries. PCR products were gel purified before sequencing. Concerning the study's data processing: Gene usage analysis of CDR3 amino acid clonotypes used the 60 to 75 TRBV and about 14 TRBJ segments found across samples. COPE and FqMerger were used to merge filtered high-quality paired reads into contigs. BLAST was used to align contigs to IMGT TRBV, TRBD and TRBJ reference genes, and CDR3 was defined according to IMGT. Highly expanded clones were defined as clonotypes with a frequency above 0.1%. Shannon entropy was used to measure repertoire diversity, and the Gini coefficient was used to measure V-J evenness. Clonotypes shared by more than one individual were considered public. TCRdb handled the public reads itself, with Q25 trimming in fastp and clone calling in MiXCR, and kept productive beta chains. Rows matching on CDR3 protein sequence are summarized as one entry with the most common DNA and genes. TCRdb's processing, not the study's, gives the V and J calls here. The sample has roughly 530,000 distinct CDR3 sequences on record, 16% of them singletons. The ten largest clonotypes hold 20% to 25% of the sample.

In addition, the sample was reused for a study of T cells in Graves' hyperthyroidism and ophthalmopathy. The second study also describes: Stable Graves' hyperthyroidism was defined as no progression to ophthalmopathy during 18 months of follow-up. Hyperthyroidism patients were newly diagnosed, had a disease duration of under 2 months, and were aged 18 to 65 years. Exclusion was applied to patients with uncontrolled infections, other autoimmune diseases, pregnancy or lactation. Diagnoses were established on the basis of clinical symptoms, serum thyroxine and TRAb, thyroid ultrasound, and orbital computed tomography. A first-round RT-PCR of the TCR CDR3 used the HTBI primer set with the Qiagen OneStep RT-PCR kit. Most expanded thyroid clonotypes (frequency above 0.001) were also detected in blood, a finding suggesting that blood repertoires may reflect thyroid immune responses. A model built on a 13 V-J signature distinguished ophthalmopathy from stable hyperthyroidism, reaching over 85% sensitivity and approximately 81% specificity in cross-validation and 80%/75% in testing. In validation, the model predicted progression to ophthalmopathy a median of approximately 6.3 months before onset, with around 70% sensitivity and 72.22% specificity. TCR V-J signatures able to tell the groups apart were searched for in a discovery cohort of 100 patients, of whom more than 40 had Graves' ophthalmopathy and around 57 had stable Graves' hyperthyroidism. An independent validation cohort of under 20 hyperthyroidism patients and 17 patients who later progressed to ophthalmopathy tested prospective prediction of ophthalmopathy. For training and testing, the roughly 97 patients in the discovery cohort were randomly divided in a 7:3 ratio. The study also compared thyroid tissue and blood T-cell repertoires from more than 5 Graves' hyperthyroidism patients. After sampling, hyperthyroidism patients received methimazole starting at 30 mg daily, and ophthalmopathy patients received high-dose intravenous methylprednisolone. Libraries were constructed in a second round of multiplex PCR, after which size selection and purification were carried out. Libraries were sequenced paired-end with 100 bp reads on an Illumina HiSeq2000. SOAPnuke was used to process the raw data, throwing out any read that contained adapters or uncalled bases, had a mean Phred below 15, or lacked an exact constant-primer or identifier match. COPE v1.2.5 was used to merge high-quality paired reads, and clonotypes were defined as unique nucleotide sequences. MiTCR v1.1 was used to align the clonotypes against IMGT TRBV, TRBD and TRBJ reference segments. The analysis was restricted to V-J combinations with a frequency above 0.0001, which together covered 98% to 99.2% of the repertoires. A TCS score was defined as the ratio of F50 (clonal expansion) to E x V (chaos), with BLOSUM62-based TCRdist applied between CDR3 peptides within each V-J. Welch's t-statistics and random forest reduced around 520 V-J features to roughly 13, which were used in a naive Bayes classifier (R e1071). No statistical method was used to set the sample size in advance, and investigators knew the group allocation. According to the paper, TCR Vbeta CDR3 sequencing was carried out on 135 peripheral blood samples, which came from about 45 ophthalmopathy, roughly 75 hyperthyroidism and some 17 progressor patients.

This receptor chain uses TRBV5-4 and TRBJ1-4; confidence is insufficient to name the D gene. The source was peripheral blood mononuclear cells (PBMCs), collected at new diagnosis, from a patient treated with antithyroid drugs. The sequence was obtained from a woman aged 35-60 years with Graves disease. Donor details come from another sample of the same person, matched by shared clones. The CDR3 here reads CASSFGEGNEKLFF. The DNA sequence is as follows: TGTGCCAGCAGCTTTGGGGAAGGTAATGAAAAACTGTTTTTT.